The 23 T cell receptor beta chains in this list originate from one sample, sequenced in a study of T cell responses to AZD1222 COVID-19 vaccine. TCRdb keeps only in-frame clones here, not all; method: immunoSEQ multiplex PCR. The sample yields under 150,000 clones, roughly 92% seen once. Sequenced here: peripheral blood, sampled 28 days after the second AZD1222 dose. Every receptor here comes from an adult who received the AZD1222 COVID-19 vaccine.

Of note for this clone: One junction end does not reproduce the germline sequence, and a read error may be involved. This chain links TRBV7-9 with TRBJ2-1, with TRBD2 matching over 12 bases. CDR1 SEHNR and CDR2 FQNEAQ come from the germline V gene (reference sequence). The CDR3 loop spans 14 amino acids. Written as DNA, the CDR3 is TGTGCCAGCAGCTTAGAGGCTAGCGGGAGGGCTGCGATCTTC. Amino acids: CASSLEASGRAAIF.

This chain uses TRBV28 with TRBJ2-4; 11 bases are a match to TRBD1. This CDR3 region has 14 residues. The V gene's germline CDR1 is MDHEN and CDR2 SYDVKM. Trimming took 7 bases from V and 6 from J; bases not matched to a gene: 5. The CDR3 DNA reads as TGTGCCAGCAAGGACAGGGGGCTTGTAAACATTCAGTACTTC. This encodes CASKDRGLVNIQYF.

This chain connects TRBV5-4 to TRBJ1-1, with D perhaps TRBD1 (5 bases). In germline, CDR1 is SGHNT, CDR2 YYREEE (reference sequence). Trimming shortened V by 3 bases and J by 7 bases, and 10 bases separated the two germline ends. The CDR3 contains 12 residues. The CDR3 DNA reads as TGTGCCAGCAGCTCTGGGGGTGATGAAGCTTTCTTT. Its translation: CASSSGGDEAFF.

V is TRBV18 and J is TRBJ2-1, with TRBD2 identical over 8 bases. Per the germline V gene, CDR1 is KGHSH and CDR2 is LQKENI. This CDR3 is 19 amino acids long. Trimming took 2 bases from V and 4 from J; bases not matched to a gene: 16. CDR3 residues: CASSPTYPRRAGGYNEQFF. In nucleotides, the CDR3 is TGTGCCAGCTCACCAACCTACCCCCGGCGGGCGGGAGGTTACAATGAGCAGTTCTTC.

In DNA, the CDR3 is TGCAGCGTTGAAACCGATGGGGCCAACGTCCTGACTTTC. It is translated as CSVETDGANVLTF. The rearrangement joins TRBV29-1 to TRBJ2-6; D gene uncertain. Germline-derived CDR1 and CDR2 are SQVTM and ANQGSEA. Between the trimmed V and J ends, which lost 2 bases and 3 bases, there was a span of 5 bases. The CDR3 is 13 amino acids.

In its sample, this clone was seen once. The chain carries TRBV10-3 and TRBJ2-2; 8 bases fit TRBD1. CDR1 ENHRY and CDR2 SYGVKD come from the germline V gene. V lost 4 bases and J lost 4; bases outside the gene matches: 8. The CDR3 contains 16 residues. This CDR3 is CAISGTGNFTTGELFF. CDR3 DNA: TGTGCCATCAGTGGGACAGGGAATTTTACCACCGGGGAGCTGTTTTTT.

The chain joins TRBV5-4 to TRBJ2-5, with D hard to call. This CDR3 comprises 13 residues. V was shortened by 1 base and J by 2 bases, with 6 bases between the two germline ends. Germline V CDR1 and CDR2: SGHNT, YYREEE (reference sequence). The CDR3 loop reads CASSLRQQETQYF. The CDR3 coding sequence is TGTGCCAGCAGCTTGAGGCAGCAAGAGACCCAGTACTTC.

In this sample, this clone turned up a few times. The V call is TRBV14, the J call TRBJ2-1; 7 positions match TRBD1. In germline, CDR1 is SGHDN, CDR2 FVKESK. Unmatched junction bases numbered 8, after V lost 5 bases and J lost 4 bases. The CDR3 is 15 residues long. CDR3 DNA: TGTGCCAGCAGCGGGGACAGAAGATCGTACAATGAGCAGTTCTTC. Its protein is CASSGDRRSYNEQFF.

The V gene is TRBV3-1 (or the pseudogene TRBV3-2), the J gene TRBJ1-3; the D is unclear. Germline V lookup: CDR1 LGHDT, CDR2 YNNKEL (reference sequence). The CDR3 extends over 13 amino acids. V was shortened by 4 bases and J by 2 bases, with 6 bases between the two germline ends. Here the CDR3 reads CASSLGTGNTIYF. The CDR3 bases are TGTGCCAGCAGCCTTGGAACTGGAAACACCATATATTTT.

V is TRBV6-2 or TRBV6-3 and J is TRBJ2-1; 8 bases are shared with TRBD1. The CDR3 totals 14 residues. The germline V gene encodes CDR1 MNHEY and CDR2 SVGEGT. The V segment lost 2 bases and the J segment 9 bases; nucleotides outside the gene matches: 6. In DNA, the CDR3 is TGTGCCAGCAGTTACGCCAGGGGGCATACTGAGCAGTTCTTC. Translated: CASSYARGHTEQFF.

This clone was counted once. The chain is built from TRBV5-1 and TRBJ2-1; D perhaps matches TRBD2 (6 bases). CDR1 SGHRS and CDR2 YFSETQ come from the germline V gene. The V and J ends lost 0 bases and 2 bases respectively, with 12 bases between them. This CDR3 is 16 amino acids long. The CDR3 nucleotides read TGCGCCAGCAGCTTGGGCGGGGATTTAACCTACAATGAGCAGTTCTTC. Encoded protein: CASSLGGDLTYNEQFF.

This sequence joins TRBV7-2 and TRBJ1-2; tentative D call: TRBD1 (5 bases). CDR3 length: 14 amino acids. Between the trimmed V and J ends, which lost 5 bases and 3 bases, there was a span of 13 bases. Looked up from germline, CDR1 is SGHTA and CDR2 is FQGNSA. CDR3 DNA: TGTGCCAGCAGCGCAACCGGGACGGACTATGGCTACACCTTC. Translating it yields CASSATGTDYGYTF.

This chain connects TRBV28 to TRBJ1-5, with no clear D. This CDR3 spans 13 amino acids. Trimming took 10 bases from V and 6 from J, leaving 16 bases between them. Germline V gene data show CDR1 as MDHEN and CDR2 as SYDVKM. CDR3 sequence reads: CAINIALGQPQHF. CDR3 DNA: TGTGCCATCAACATTGCTCTAGGTCAGCCCCAGCATTTT.

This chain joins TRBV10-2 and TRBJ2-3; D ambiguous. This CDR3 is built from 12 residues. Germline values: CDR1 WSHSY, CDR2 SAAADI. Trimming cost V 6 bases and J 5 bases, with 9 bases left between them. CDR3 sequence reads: CASRGWGDTQYF. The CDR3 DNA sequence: TGCGCCAGCAGAGGGTGGGGAGATACGCAGTATTTT.

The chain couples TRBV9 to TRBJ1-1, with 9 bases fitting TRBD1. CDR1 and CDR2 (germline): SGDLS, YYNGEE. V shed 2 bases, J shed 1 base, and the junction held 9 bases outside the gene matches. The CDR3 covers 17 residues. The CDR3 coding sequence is TGTGCCAGCAGCGTGACAGGGGGTGCGGCATGGAACACTGAAGCTTTCTTT. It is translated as CASSVTGGAAWNTEAFF.

CDR3 in DNA: TGTGCCAGTAGTAAGGGCTCGGGACAGTTGAACACTGAAGCTTTCTTT. This translates into CASSKGSGQLNTEAFF. V is TRBV19 and J is TRBJ1-1; 7 bases are shared with TRBD1. The length of the CDR3 is 16 residues. From germline, CDR1 is LNHDA and CDR2 SQIVND (reference sequence). The trim removed 4 bases at V and 0 bases at J, leaving 8 bases unmatched.

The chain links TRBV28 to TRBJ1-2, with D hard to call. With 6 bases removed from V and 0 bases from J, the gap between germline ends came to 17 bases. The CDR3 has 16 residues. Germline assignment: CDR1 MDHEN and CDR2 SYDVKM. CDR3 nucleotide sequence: TGTGCCAGCAGCACCCCTCTGCTCGGGACTAACTATGGCTACACCTTC. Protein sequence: CASSTPLLGTNYGYTF.

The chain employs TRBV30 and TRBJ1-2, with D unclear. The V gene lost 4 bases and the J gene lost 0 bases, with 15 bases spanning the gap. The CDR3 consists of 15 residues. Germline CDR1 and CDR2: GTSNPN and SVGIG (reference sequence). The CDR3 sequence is CAWTRSPRPNYGYTF. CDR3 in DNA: TGTGCCTGGACCAGAAGTCCGAGACCTAACTATGGCTACACCTTC.

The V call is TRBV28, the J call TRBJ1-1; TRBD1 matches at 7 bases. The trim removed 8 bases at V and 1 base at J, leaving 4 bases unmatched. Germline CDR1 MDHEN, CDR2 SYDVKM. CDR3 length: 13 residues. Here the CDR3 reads CASGRQGNTEAFF. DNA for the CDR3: TGTGCCAGCGGAAGACAGGGGAACACTGAAGCTTTCTTT.

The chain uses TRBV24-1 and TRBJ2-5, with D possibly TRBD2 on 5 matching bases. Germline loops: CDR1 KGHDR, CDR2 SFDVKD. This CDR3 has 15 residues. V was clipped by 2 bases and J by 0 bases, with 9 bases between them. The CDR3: CATSDSRRDQETQYF. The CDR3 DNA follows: TGTGCCACCAGTGATTCTAGGCGGGACCAAGAGACCCAGTACTTC.

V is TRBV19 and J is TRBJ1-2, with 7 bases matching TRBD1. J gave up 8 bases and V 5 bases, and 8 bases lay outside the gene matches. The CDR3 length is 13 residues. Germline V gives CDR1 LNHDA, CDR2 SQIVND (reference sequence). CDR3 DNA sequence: TGTGCCAGTAGTCCGCCGAACAGGGGCGGCTACACCTTC. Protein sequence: CASSPPNRGGYTF. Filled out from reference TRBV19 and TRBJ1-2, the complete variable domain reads DGGITQSPKYLFRKEGQNVTLSCEQNLNHDAMYWYRQDPGQGLRLIYYSQIVNDFQKGDIAEGYSVSREKKESFPLTVTSAQKNPTAFYLCASSPPNRGGYTFGSGTRLTVV.

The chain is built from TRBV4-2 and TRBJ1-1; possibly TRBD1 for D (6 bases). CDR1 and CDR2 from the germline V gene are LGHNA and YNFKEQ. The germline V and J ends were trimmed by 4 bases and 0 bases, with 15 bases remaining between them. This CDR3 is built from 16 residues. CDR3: CASSLIGGQMNTEAFF. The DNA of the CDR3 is TGTGCCAGCAGCCTCATCGGGGGACAAATGAACACTGAAGCTTTCTTT.

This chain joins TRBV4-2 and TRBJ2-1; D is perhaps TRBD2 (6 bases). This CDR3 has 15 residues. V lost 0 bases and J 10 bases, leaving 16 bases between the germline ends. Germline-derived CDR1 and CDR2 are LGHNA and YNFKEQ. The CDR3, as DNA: TGTGCCAGCAGCCAAGATTCCCCGTCACGGGGGGAGCAGTTCTTC. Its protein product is CASSQDSPSRGEQFF.